The 8 T cell receptor beta chains below all came from one sample that was sequenced in a study of blood T cell repertoires in COVID-19. TCRdb keeps only in-frame clones here, not all; method: immunoSEQ multiplex PCR. The sample has some 210,000 clones, approximately 84% seen once. Sample: peripheral blood. These receptors were obtained from a woman aged 45-59 years with active or convalescent COVID-19.

This sequence joins TRBV11-2 and TRBJ2-5; 7 positions agree with TRBD2. The germline CDR1 and CDR2 sequences are SGHAT and FQNNGV. This CDR3 comprises 15 residues. V dropped 1 base and J dropped 4; count of bases not matched to a gene: 6. CDR3 sequence (DNA): TGTGCCAGCAGCTTAGCCTCCCCGGGGGGAGAGACCCAGTACTTC. Translated, it gives CASSLASPGGETQYF.

The CDR3 sequence: CASSVWRGGTDTQYF. The CDR3 nucleotides read TGCGCCAGCAGTGTCTGGCGGGGGGGCACAGATACGCAGTATTTT. The chain has TRBV10-2 and TRBJ2-3; 8 bases are a match to TRBD2. The length of the CDR3 is 15 residues. J was trimmed by 1 base and V by 4 bases; bases with no gene match: 4. Germline CDR1 is WSHSY and CDR2 is SAAADI.

The chain uses TRBV7-9 and TRBJ1-5; unclear D gene. This CDR3 is 13 amino acids long. Germline V CDR1 and CDR2: SEHNR, FQNEAQ (reference sequence). The germline V and J ends were trimmed by 4 bases and 0 bases, with 4 bases remaining between them. CDR3 sequence reads: CASSSFSNQPQHF. CDR3 coding DNA: TGTGCCAGCAGCTCATTTAGCAATCAGCCCCAGCATTTT.

Only one count was recorded for this clone. The chain has TRBV19 and TRBJ2-1, with D maybe TRBD2 (5 bases). V was shortened by 10 bases and J by 9 bases, with 22 bases between the two germline ends. The CDR3 is 14 residues long. Germline V lookup: CDR1 LNHDA, CDR2 SQIVND (reference sequence). CDR3 sequence: CATKRAAPEGEQFF. The CDR3 nucleotides read TGTGCCACCAAAAGGGCGGCCCCCGAGGGTGAGCAGTTCTTC.

The V call is TRBV4-1, the J call TRBJ2-2, with D possibly matching TRBD2 (6 bases). Trimming stripped 3 bases from V and 5 bases from J, with 19 bases between. Germline-derived CDR1 and CDR2 are MGHRA and YSYEKL. The CDR3 is 17 residues long. This CDR3 reads CASSHAAGQGGTGELFF. The CDR3, as DNA: TGCGCCAGCAGCCACGCCGCGGGGCAGGGAGGTACCGGGGAGCTGTTTTTT.

The chain employs TRBV28 and TRBJ1-6, with 11 positions matching TRBD1. CDR1 MDHEN and CDR2 SYDVKM come from the germline V gene. The CDR3 sequence is 15 residues long. The ends lost 5 bases at V and 5 bases at J; junction bases unmatched: 2. The CDR3 DNA reads as TGTGCCAGCAGTCCGGGACAGGGGGATAATTCACCCCTCCACTTT. Its translation: CASSPGQGDNSPLHF. Complete variable domain (other parts from reference TRBV28 and TRBJ1-6): DVKVTQSSRYLVKRTGEKVFLECVQDMDHENMFWYRQDPGLGLRLIYFSYDVKMKEKGDIPEGYSVSREKKERFSLILESASTNQTSMYLCASSPGQGDNSPLHFGNGTRLTVT.

The rearrangement uses TRBV5-6 and TRBJ1-6; 9 bases map to TRBD1. This CDR3 spans 14 amino acids. With 4 bases clipped from V and 9 bases from J, the junction kept 5 bases outside the gene matches. Germline V gives CDR1 SGHDT, CDR2 YYEEEE. The CDR3 nucleotides read TGTGCCAGCAGCGGAGACAGGGGGATTTCACCCCTCCACTTT. This sequence encodes CASSGDRGISPLHF.

The gene calls are TRBV10-3 and TRBJ1-5; tentative D call: TRBD1 (5 bases). Germline-derived CDR1 and CDR2 are ENHRY and SYGVKD. Trimming took 2 bases from V and 5 from J, leaving 7 bases between them. The CDR3 is 13 residues long. Here the CDR3 reads CAISEGGDQPQHF. The CDR3 DNA reads TGTGCCATCAGTGAGGGGGGGGATCAGCCCCAGCATTTT.